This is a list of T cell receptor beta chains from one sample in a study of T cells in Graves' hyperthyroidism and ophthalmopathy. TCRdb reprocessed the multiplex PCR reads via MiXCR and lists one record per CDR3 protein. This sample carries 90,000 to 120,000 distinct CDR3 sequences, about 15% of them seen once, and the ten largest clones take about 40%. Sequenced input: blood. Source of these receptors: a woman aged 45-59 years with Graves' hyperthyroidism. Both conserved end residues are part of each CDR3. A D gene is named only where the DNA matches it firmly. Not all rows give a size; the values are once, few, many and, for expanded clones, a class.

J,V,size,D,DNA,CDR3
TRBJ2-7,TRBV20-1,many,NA,TGCAGTGCTAGAGATTCGGGGGTGATCTCCTACGAGCAGTACTTC,CSARDSGVISYEQYF
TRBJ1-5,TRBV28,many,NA,TGTGCCAGCAACTACCGGCAAGAAGCCCGTCAGCCCCAGCATTTT,CASNYRQEARQPQHF
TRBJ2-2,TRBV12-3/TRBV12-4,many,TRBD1,TGTGCCAGCAGTTTATGGACAGGGGTTACGAACACCGGGGAGCTGTTTTTT,CASSLWTGVTNTGELFF
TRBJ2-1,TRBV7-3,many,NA,TGTGCCAGCAGCTTAAGGGGGAGTGAGCAGTTCTTC,CASSLRGSEQFF
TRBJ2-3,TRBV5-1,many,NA,TGCGCCAGCAGCTTTATCATCTCGGATACGCAGTATTTT,CASSFIISDTQYF
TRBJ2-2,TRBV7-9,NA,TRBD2,TGTGCCAGCAGCTTAGGGATCCTAGCGGGAGGGGTCACCGGGGAGCTGTTTTTT,CASSLGILAGGVTGELFF
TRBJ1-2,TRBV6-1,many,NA,TGTGCCAGCAGTTACCGGGCGGGTGATGGCTACACCTTC,CASSYRAGDGYTF
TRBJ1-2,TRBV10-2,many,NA,TGCGCCAGCAGTGGCCGGGGGGCCCGGGCTTCCTATGGCTACACCTTC,CASSGRGARASYGYTF
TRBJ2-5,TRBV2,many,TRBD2,TGTGCCAGCAAGGGAGCGGGACGTGAGACCCAGTACTTC,CASKGAGRETQYF
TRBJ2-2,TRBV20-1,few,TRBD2,TGCAGTGCCCCCGGGACCGGGACTAGCGGCCCCGGGGAGCTGTTTTTT,CSAPGTGTSGPGELFF
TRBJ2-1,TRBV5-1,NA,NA,TGCGCCAGCAGCTTGGGAGTATCCTACAATGAGCAGTTCTTC,CASSLGVSYNEQFF
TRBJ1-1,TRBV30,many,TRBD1,TGTGCCTGGAGAGTATTGGGACAGGGGATTGTGAACACTGAAGCTTTCTTT,CAWRVLGQGIVNTEAFF
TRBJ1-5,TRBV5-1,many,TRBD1,TGCGCCAGCAGCCCGGGACAGGGGGCAGGGGAGCCCCAGCATTTT,CASSPGQGAGEPQHF
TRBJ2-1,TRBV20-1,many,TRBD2,TGCAGTGCTAGAGATCCTACTAGCGGGGTAAACAATGAGCAGTTCTTC,CSARDPTSGVNNEQFF
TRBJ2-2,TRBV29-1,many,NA,TGCAGCGTTGTACAGGTGGCCGGGGAGCTGTTTTTT,CSVVQVAGELFF
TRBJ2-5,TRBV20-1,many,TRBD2,TGCAGTGCCTACCGCGGGGGGCAAGAGACCCAGTACTTC,CSAYRGGQETQYF
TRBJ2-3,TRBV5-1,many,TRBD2,TGCGCCAGCAGCCCACCGGGACTAGGAGGAGATACGCAGTATTTT,CASSPPGLGGDTQYF
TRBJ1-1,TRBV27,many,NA,TGTGCCAGCAGTTTATCGTGGGGTAACACTGAAGCTTTCTTT,CASSLSWGNTEAFF
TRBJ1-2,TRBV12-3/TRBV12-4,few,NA,TGTGCCAGCAGCCGTCAGCAGGGTATCTATGGCTACACCTTC,CASSRQQGIYGYTF
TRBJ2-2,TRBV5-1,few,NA,TGCGACAGCAGAATGCAGGCCACAGGGTCGAACACCGGGGAGCTGTTTTTT,CDSRMQATGSNTGELFF
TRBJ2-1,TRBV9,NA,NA,TGTGCCAGCAGCGCGGGACTCGAGTCGGTAGAGCAGTTCTTC,CASSAGLESVEQFF
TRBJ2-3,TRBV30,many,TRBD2,TGTGCCTGGAGTGTCCTAGCGGGACAAGATACGCAGTATTTT,CAWSVLAGQDTQYF
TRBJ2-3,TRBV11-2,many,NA,TGTGCCAGCAGCTTCCGAGGGGGCGGGAGTAGCACAGATACGCAGTATTTT,CASSFRGGGSSTDTQYF
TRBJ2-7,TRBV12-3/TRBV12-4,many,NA,TGTGCCAGCAGTTTAATTATCTCCGACAGGCTGGACGAGCAGTACTTC,CASSLIISDRLDEQYF
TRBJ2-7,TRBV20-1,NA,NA,TGCAGTGCTAGAGGAGGCCAGGGGAAAGTGTACGAGCAGTACTTC,CSARGGQGKVYEQYF
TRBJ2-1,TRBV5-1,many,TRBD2,TGCGCCAGCAGCTTCTTGGTAGCGGGAGTTAATGAGCAGTTCTTC,CASSFLVAGVNEQFF
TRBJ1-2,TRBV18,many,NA,TGTGCCAGCTCACCCAGGGGCGGGAGCTACACCTTC,CASSPRGGSYTF
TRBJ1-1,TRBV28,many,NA,TGTGCCAGCAGTTTAGGTCGGGGTATGAGGGCTGAAGCTTTCTTT,CASSLGRGMRAEAFF
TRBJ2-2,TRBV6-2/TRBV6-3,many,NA,TGTGCCAGCAGTTACTCGAACATGGACAGTTTAGCCAGGGAGCTGTTTTTT,CASSYSNMDSLARELFF
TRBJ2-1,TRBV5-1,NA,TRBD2,TGCGCCAGCAGCTATGACCCCGGGACTAGCGCCTACAATGAGCAGTTCTTC,CASSYDPGTSAYNEQFF
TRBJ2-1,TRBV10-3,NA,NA,TGTGCCATCGGTGGTGGCGGGACGAGCTCCTACAATGAGCCGTTCTTC,CAIGGGGTSSYNEPFF